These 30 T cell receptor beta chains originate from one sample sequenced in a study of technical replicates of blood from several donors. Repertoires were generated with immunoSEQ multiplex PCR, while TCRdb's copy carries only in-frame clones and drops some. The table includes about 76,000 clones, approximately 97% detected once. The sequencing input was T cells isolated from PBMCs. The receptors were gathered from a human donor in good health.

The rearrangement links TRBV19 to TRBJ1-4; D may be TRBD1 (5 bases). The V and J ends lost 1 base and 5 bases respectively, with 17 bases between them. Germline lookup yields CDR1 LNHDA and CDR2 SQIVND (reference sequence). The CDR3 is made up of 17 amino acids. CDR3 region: CASSIVGRQGLNEKLFF. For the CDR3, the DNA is TGTGCCAGTAGTATAGTGGGTCGGCAGGGCCTAAATGAAAAACTGTTTTTT.

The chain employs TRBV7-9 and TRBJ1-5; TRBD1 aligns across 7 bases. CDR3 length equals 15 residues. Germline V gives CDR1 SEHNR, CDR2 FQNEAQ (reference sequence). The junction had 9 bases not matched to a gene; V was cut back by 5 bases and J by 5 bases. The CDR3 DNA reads TGTGCCAGCAGCCTCGCAGGGGGTTTGGATCAGCCCCAGCATTTT. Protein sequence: CASSLAGGLDQPQHF.

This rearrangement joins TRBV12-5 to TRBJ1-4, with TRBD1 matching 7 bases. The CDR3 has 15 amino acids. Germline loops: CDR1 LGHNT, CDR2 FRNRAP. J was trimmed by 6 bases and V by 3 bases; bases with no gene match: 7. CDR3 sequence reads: CASGFQHDRDEKLFF. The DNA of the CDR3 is TGTGCTAGTGGTTTTCAGCATGACAGGGATGAAAAACTGTTTTTT.

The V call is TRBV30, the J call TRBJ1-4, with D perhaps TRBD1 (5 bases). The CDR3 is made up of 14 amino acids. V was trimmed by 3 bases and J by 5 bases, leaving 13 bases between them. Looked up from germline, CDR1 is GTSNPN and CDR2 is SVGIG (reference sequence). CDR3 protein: CAWRPGLLNEKLFF. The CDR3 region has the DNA TGTGCCTGGAGGCCGGGACTGTTAAATGAAAAACTGTTTTTT.

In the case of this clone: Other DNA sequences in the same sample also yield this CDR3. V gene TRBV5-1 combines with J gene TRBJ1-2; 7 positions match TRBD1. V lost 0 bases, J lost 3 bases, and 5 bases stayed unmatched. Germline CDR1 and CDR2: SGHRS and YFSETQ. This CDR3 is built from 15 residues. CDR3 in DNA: TGCGCCAGCAGCTTGGGACAGGGTAGGGACTATGGCTACACCTTC. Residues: CASSLGQGRDYGYTF.

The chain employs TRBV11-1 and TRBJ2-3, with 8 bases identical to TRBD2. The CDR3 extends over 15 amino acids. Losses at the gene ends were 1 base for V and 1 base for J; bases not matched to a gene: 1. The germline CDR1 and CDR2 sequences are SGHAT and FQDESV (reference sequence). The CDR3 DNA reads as TGTGCCAGCAGCTTAGAAGCGGGGGGCACAGATACGCAGTATTTT. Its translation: CASSLEAGGTDTQYF.

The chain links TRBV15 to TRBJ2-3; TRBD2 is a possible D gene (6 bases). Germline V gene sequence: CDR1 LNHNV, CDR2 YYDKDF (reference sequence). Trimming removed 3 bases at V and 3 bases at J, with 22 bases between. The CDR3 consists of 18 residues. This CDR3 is CATSSTIARDFPTDTQYF. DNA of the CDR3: TGTGCCACCAGCAGCACGATCGCGCGGGACTTCCCTACAGATACGCAGTATTTT.

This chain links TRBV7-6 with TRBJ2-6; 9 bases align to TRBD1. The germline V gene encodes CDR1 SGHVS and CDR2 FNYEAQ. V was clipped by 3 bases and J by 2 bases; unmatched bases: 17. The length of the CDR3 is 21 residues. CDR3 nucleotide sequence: TGTGCCAGCAGCTTCCCAATCCGAGCGGGACAGGGCGGGGCTGGGGCCAACGTCCTGACTTTC. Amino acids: CASSFPIRAGQGGAGANVLTF.

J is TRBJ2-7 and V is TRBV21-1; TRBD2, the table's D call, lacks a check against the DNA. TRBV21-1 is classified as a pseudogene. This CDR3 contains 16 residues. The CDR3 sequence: CASSKELSGAYYEQYF. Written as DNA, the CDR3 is TGTGCCAGCAGCAAAGAGTTGAGCGGAGCATACTACGAGCAGTACTTC.

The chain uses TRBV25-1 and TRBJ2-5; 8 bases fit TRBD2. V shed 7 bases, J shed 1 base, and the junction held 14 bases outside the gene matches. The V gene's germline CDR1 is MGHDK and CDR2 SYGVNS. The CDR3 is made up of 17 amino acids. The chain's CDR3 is CASKRWRASGSQETQYF. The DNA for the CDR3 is TGTGCCAGCAAGAGGTGGAGGGCTAGCGGGTCCCAAGAGACCCAGTACTTC.

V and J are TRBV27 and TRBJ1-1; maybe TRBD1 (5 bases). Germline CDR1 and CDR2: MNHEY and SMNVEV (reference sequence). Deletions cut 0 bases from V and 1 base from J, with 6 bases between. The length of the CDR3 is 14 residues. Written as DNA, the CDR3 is TGTGCCAGCAGTTTATCGGGGGGGAACACTGAAGCTTTCTTT. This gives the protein CASSLSGGNTEAFF.

CDR3 protein: CASSEAPGGTLAKNIQYF. DNA of the CDR3: TGTGCCAGCAGTGAAGCGCCGGGCGGGACGTTAGCCAAAAACATTCAGTACTTC. The rearrangement links TRBV2 to TRBJ2-4; maybe TRBD2 (6 bases). Trimming left V 0 bases short and J 0 bases short, with 15 bases between. Germline values: CDR1 SNHLY, CDR2 FYNNEI. The CDR3 spans 18 residues.

CDR3 sequence (DNA): TGTGCCAGCAGCAGGGCAGGTACGAACACCGGGGAGCTGTTTTTT. Residues: CASSRAGTNTGELFF. The rearrangement uses TRBV21-1 and TRBJ2-2; the table names TRBD1, a call not compared with the DNA. TRBV21-1 is labeled a pseudogene. The length of the CDR3 is 15 residues.

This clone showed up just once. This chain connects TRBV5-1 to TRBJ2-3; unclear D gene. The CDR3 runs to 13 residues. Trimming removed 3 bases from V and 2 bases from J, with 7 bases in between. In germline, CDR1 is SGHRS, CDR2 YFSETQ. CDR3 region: CASSSADTDTQYF. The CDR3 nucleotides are TGCGCCAGCAGCTCCGCGGACACAGATACGCAGTATTTT.

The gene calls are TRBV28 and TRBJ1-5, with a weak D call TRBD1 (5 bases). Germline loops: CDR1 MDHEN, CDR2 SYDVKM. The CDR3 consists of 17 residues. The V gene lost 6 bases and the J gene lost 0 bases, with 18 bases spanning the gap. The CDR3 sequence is CASRYHDSAYSNQPQHF. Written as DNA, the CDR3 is TGTGCCAGCAGGTATCATGACAGCGCCTATAGCAATCAGCCCCAGCATTTT.

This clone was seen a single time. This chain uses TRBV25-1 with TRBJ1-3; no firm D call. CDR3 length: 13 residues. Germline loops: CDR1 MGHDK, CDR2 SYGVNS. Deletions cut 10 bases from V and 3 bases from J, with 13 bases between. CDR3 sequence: CANTSKDGNTIYF. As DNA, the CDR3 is TGTGCCAACACAAGTAAAGATGGAAACACCATATATTTT.

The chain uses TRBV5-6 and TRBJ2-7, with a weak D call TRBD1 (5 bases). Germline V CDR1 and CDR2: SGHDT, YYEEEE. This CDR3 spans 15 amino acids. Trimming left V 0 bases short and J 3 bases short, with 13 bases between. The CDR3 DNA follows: TGTGCCAGCAGCTTGGTGTCGCAGGACAACTACGAGCAGTACTTC. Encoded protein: CASSLVSQDNYEQYF. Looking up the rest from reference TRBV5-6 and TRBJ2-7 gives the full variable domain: DAGVTQSPTHLIKTRGQQVTLRCSPKSGHDTVSWYQQALGQGPQFIFQYYEEEERQRGNFPDRFSGHQFPNYSSELNVNALLLGDSALYLCASSLVSQDNYEQYFGPGTRLTVT.

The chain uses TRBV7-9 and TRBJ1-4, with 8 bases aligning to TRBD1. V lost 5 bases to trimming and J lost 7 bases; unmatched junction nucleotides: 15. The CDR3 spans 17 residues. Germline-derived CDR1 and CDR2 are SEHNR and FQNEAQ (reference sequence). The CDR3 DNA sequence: TGTGCCAGCAGCCCAGGACAGGGTATCACAGGGGGTGAAAAACTGTTTTTT. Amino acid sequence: CASSPGQGITGGEKLFF.

The CDR3 DNA is TGCGCCAGCAGCTTCACAGGGACCAGATTTGCAACTAATGAAAAACTGTTTTTT. Its protein product is CASSFTGTRFATNEKLFF. The chain is built from TRBV4-1 and TRBJ1-4, with a tentative D call TRBD1 (6 bases). This CDR3 is 18 amino acids long. V lost 5 bases and J 0 bases, leaving 19 bases between the germline ends. Looked up from germline, CDR1 is MGHRA and CDR2 is YSYEKL.

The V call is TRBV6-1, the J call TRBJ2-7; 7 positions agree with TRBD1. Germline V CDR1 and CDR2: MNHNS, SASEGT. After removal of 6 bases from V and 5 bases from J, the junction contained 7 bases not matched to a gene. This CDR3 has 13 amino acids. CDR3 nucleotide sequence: TGTGCCAGCAGATCGGGACAGTTCAACGAGCAGTACTTC. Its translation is CASRSGQFNEQYF.

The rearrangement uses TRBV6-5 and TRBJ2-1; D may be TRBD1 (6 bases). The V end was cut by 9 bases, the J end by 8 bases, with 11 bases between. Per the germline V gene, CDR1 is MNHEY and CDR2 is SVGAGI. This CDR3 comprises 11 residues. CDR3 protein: CARKGVHEQFF. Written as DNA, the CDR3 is TGTGCCAGGAAGGGGGTACATGAGCAGTTCTTC.

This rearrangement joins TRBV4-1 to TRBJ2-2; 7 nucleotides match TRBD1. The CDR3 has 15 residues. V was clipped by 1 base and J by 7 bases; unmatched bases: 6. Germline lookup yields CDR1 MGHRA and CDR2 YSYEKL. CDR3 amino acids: CASSQGTGVGGELFF. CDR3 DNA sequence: TGCGCCAGCAGCCAAGGAACAGGGGTGGGCGGGGAGCTGTTTTTT.

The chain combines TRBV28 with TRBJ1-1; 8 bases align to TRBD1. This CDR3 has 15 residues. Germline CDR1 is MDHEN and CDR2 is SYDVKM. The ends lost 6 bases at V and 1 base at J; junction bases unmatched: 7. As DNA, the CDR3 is TGTGCCAGCAGCCGCTTAGGGACAGGGAACACTGAAGCTTTCTTT. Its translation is CASSRLGTGNTEAFF.

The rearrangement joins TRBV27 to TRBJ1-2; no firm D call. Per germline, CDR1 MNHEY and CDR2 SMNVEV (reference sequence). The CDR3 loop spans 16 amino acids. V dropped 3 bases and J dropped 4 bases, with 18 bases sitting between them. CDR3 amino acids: CASSFTPKTGFYGYTF. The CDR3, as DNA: TGTGCCAGCAGTTTTACCCCAAAAACCGGGTTCTATGGCTACACCTTC.

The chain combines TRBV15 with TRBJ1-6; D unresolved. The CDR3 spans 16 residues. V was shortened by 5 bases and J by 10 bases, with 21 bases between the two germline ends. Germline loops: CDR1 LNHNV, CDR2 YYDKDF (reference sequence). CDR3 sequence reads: CATSSRFSPAGSPLHF. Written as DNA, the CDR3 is TGTGCCACCAGCTCCAGGTTCAGCCCTGCGGGCTCACCCCTCCACTTT.

CDR3 amino acids: CASSFSEGGTDTQYF. Here the CDR3 DNA reads TGCGCCAGCAGCTTCAGCGAGGGGGGCACAGATACGCAGTATTTT. The chain combines TRBV5-1 with TRBJ2-3; possibly TRBD1 for D (6 bases). The CDR3 runs 15 residues. V shed 2 bases and J shed 1 base, with 11 bases lying between them. The germline V gene encodes CDR1 SGHRS and CDR2 YFSETQ. Full variable domain (outside the CDR3, taken from reference TRBV5-1 and TRBJ2-3): KAGVTQTPRYLIKTRGQQVTLSCSPISGHRSVSWYQQTPGQGLQFLFEYFSETQRNKGNFPGRFSGRQFSNSRSEMNVSTLELGDSALYLCASSFSEGGTDTQYFGPGTRLTVL.

CDR3 DNA sequence: TGTGCCTACACGGGGAACACTGAAGCTTTCTTT. This translates into CAYTGNTEAFF. The chain recombines TRBV30 with TRBJ1-1; D gene unclear. CDR1 is GTSNPN, CDR2 SVGIG, per germline (reference sequence). This CDR3 spans 11 amino acids. V shed 7 bases and J shed 1 base, with 7 bases lying between them.

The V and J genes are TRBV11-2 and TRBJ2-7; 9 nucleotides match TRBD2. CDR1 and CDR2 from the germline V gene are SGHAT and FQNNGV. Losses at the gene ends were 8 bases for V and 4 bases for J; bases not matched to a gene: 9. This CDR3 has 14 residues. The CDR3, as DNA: TGTGCCAGCTTCGCGGGGGGGCCGGAGTACGAGCAGTACTTC. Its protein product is CASFAGGPEYEQYF.

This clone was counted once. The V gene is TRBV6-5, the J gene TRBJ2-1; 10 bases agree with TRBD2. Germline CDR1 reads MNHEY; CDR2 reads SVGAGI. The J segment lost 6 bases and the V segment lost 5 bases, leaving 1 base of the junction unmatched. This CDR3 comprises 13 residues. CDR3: CASSRTSGNEQFF. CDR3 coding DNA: TGTGCCAGCAGTCGGACTAGCGGCAATGAGCAGTTCTTC.

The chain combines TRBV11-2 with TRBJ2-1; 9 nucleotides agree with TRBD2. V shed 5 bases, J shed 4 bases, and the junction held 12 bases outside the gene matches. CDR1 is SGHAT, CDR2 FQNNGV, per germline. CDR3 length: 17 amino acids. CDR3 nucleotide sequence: TGTGCCAGCAGCACCCTAGGGGTAGCGGGGGATTACAATGAGCAGTTCTTC. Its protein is CASSTLGVAGDYNEQFF.